This TCR beta chain was sequenced during a study of CD8 T cells in Susac syndrome. Whole-study results and caveats: Clonal expansion of Susac CD8+ cells peaked in TEMRA cells, and it also peaked in active patients. The study conceded that its TCR sequencing and HLA analysis involved relatively few individuals.

Of note for this clonotype: Its specificity is not known.

RNA amounts of roughly 0.5 to 1 ug underwent reverse transcription with random hexamers. An immunoSEQ multiplex PCR generated amplified TCR beta CDR3 products spanning 54 Vbeta and 13 Jbeta. Using its own MiXCR run on the immunoSEQ multiplex PCR reads, TCRdb lists one record per CDR3 protein. In the table there are roughly 52,000 distinct CDR3 sequences, around 93% of which are singletons. Per the germline V gene, CDR1 is KGHSH and CDR2 is LQKENI. The CDR3 spans 15 residues. Trimming removed 6 bases from V and 7 bases from J; junction bases left unmatched: 10. The clonotype was recovered from a human donor with Susac syndrome. Material for sequencing was CD8+ T cells from PBMCs. The rearrangement joins TRBV18 to TRBJ1-4, with TRBD1 matching over 8 bases. CDR3 sequence: CASSGTGGVGEKLFF. The DNA of the CDR3 is TGTGCCAGCTCGGGAACAGGGGGTGTCGGTGAAAAACTGTTTTTT. Looking up the rest from reference TRBV18 and TRBJ1-4 gives the full variable domain: NAGVMQNPRHLVRRRGQEARLRCSPMKGHSHVYWYRQLPEEGLKFMVYLQKENIIDESGMPKERFSAEFPKEGPSILRIQQVVRGDSAAYFCASSGTGGVGEKLFFGSGTQLSVL.